Described below is a single T cell receptor (beta chain) sequence and its context. The antigen remains undetermined. Germline V gene data show CDR1 as LGHNA and CDR2 as YNFKEQ. The CDR3 is 17 amino acids. J gave up 3 bases and V 1 base, and 11 bases lay outside the gene matches. These data originate in a study of cytomegalovirus exposure and HLA in healthy donors. Study outcomes and limitations: A few CMV-associated chains were confirmed in vitro to be specific for CMV antigens. Generally TCR sequences proved uncommon, though certain public TCRs appeared in numerous donors. Diagnosis of cytomegalovirus status made by the classifier reportedly showed high specificity and sensitivity.

Clones were read by immunoSEQ multiplex PCR, and TCRdb kept only the in-frame ones, dropping some. Of about 200,000 clones in the sample, roughly 84% were seen once. The donors were members of the validation cohort, which comprised 120 subjects and was separate from the first cohort of some 680 subjects. V is TRBV4-2 and J is TRBJ2-7; 8 nucleotides agree with TRBD1. Material for sequencing was PBMCs. The origin of this receptor is a woman between 18 and 30 years old in good health and CMV-seropositive. For the CDR3, the DNA is TGTGCCAGCAGCCAAGGTGTCCTACAGGGGGACCTCTACGAGCAGTACTTC. This gives the protein CASSQGVLQGDLYEQYF.